Listed below are T cell receptor beta chains from one sample, sequenced in a study of cytomegalovirus exposure and HLA in healthy donors. The assay was immunoSEQ multiplex PCR, and TCRdb's table has in-frame clones only and misses some. The data contain about 120,000 clones, about 8% of them seen just once; the ten biggest clones take up approximately 6.4%. Sequencing input: PBMCs. These receptors were collected from a woman between 40 and 55 years old in good health and CMV-seropositive. Each CDR3 is given with its conserved first and last residue. D genes are given only for firm matches. Size is stated for part of the rows, as once, few or many counts, or as a class when the clone is expanded.

CDR3: CASSNQGANTGELFF; DNA: TGTGCCAGCAGTAACCAGGGGGCCAACACCGGGGAGCTGTTTTTT; size: few; V: TRBV7-2; J: TRBJ2-2; D: TRBD1
CDR3: CASSFVGREQGTNQPQHF; DNA: TGTGCCAGCAGTTTCGTCGGTCGGGAACAGGGTACAAATCAGCCCCAGCATTTT; size: .; V: TRBV28; J: TRBJ1-5; D: .
CDR3: CSVFRGAAFF; DNA: TGCAGCGTTTTTCGGGGGGCCGCTTTCTTT; size: .; V: TRBV29-1; J: TRBJ1-1; D: .
CDR3: CASSLNRANTEAFF; DNA: TGTGCCAGCAGCTTAAACAGGGCGAACACTGAAGCTTTCTTT; size: few; V: TRBV11-2; J: TRBJ1-1; D: .
CDR3: CASSPASYEQYF; DNA: TGTGCCAGCTCACCGGCCTCCTACGAGCAGTACTTC; size: .; V: TRBV18; J: TRBJ2-7; D: .
CDR3: CASSYFRGRNYGYTF; DNA: TGTGCCAGCAGTTACTTCAGGGGTCGAAACTATGGCTACACCTTC; size: few; V: TRBV6-5; J: TRBJ1-2; D: .
CDR3: CATSRGLPGNQPQHF; DNA: TGTGCCACCAGCAGAGGTTTGCCGGGGAATCAGCCCCAGCATTTT; size: .; V: TRBV15; J: TRBJ1-5; D: .
CDR3: CASSLAGATGELFF; DNA: TGTGCCAGCAGCTTAGCGGGGGCCACCGGGGAGCTGTTTTTT; size: .; V: TRBV7-9; J: TRBJ2-2; D: .
CDR3: CASKGGSQPQHF; DNA: TGTGCCAGCAAAGGGGGATCTCAGCCCCAGCATTTT; size: .; V: TRBV6-1; J: TRBJ1-5; D: .
CDR3: CASSSLSQDTEAFF; DNA: TGCGCCAGCAGCTCCCTGAGCCAGGACACTGAAGCTTTCTTT; size: few; V: TRBV5-1; J: TRBJ1-1; D: .
CDR3: CSVVRNPPYEQYF; DNA: TGCAGCGTTGTGAGAAATCCCCCCTACGAGCAGTACTTC; size: .; V: TRBV29-1; J: TRBJ2-7; D: .
CDR3: CASSFVSPAGPSYEQYF; DNA: TGTGCCAGCAGCTTCGTGTCCCCAGCGGGGCCGTCCTACGAGCAGTACTTC; size: few; V: TRBV5-6; J: TRBJ2-7; D: TRBD2
CDR3: CASSPMDRSNQPQHF; DNA: TGTGCCAGCAGTCCCATGGACAGGAGCAATCAGCCCCAGCATTTT; size: few; V: TRBV27; J: TRBJ1-5; D: TRBD1
CDR3: CASSLEGGGVDTEAFF; DNA: TGTGCCAGCAGCTTAGAGGGTGGGGGGGTGGACACTGAAGCTTTCTTT; size: few; V: TRBV13; J: TRBJ1-1; D: .
CDR3: CASSRGGAYNEQFF; DNA: TGTGCCAGCAGTAGGGGGGGGGCCTACAATGAGCAGTTCTTC; size: few; V: TRBV6-5; J: TRBJ2-1; D: .
CDR3: CAISESISEGYTF; DNA: TGTGCCATCAGTGAGTCGATTAGTGAAGGCTACACCTTC; size: few; V: TRBV10-3; J: TRBJ1-2; D: .
CDR3: CASSPISGGNPYEQYF; DNA: TGCGCCAGCAGTCCTATTTCAGGGGGCAATCCCTACGAGCAGTACTTC; size: few; V: TRBV5-1; J: TRBJ2-7; D: TRBD1
CDR3: CASSTTGGADSPLHF; DNA: TGTGCCAGCTCTACGACAGGGGGCGCGGATTCACCCCTCCACTTT; size: .; V: TRBV18; J: TRBJ1-6; D: TRBD1
CDR3: CAISEPTGKATDTQYF; DNA: TGTGCCATCAGTGAGCCGACAGGCAAAGCCACAGATACGCAGTATTTT; size: few; V: TRBV10-3; J: TRBJ2-3; D: .
CDR3: CASSFRDRYQPQHF; DNA: TGTGCCAGCAGTTTCCGGGACAGATATCAGCCCCAGCATTTT; size: .; V: TRBV2; J: TRBJ1-5; D: TRBD1
CDR3: CASGQTPNSPLHF; DNA: TGCGCCAGCGGACAGACACCTAATTCACCCCTCCACTTT; size: few; V: TRBV10-2; J: TRBJ1-6; D: .
CDR3: CASRPGQGTYEQYF; DNA: TGTGCCAGCAGACCGGGACAGGGCACCTACGAGCAGTACTTC; size: few; V: TRBV13; J: TRBJ2-7; D: TRBD1
CDR3: CASSVGGGSSNEQFF; DNA: TGTGCCAGCAGCGTAGGTGGAGGGTCTAGTAATGAGCAGTTCTTC; size: .; V: TRBV9; J: TRBJ2-1; D: .
CDR3: CASSPMTRGKNTEAFF; DNA: TGCGCCAGCAGTCCCATGACAAGAGGGAAGAACACTGAAGCTTTCTTT; size: few; V: TRBV4-1; J: TRBJ1-1; D: .
CDR3: CASSFRTYTDTQYF; DNA: TGTGCCAGCAGCTTTAGGACATACACAGATACGCAGTATTTT; size: .; V: TRBV5-5; J: TRBJ2-3; D: .
CDR3: CASSLQGASSGNTIYF; DNA: TGTGCCAGCAGCCTACAGGGGGCGAGCTCTGGAAACACCATATATTTT; size: few; V: TRBV7-9; J: TRBJ1-3; D: TRBD1
CDR3: CTSSQEGGTYF; DNA: TGCACCAGCAGCCAAGAGGGAGGGACATACTTC; size: few; V: TRBV1; J: TRBJ2-7; D: .
CDR3: CASSTTRREETQYF; DNA: TGCGCCAGCAGCACGACTAGACGGGAAGAGACCCAGTACTTC; size: few; V: TRBV5-1; J: TRBJ2-5; D: .
CDR3: CASSGGQGEGQPQHF; DNA: TGTGCCAGTAGCGGTGGGCAGGGCGAAGGTCAGCCCCAGCATTTT; size: .; V: TRBV19; J: TRBJ1-5; D: .
CDR3: CASRSSAGNTEAFF; DNA: TGTGCCAGCAGGAGCTCGGCGGGTAACACTGAAGCTTTCTTT; size: .; V: TRBV2; J: TRBJ1-1; D: .
CDR3: CASSIGQGRQETQYF; DNA: TGTGCCAGTAGTATTGGACAGGGTAGGCAAGAGACCCAGTACTTC; size: .; V: TRBV19; J: TRBJ2-5; D: TRBD1
CDR3: CASSLTGGNFETQYF; DNA: TGTGCCAGCAGCTTAACAGGGGGAAACTTTGAGACCCAGTACTTC; size: .; V: TRBV7-8; J: TRBJ2-5; D: TRBD1
CDR3: CASSQVRGTYEQYF; DNA: TGTGCCAGCAGCCAAGTTAGGGGGACCTACGAGCAGTACTTC; size: few; V: TRBV14; J: TRBJ2-7; D: .
CDR3: CAMGQGGGQPQHF; DNA: TGTGCCATGGGACAGGGGGGAGGTCAGCCCCAGCATTTT; size: .; V: TRBV30; J: TRBJ1-5; D: TRBD1
CDR3: CASSLAGDSYNEQFF; DNA: TGCGCCAGCAGCTTGGCCGGGGACTCTTACAATGAGCAGTTCTTC; size: few; V: TRBV5-1; J: TRBJ2-1; D: .
CDR3: CASSGLPGTGELFF; DNA: TGTGCCAGCAGTGGCCTGCCGGGTACCGGGGAGCTGTTTTTT; size: .; V: TRBV9; J: TRBJ2-2; D: .
CDR3: CASSPPDIPYEQYF; DNA: TGTGCCAGCTCACCGCCGGACATACCCTACGAGCAGTACTTC; size: .; V: TRBV18; J: TRBJ2-7; D: .
CDR3: CASHLVTGGNEQFF; DNA: TGTGCCAGCCACCTCGTAACAGGGGGCAATGAGCAGTTCTTC; size: .; V: TRBV6-1; J: TRBJ2-1; D: TRBD1
CDR3: CASSLRQITNYGYTF; DNA: TGTGCCAGCAGTTTACGTCAGATTACTAACTATGGCTACACCTTC; size: few; V: TRBV28; J: TRBJ1-2; D: .
CDR3: CATSDSWYEQYF; DNA: TGTGCCACCTCGGATAGCTGGTACGAGCAGTACTTC; size: few; V: TRBV30; J: TRBJ2-7; D: .
CDR3: CASSKPRGAENQPQHF; DNA: TGTGCCAGCAGCAAACCCAGGGGGGCAGAAAATCAGCCCCAGCATTTT; size: few; V: TRBV5-8; J: TRBJ1-5; D: TRBD1
CDR3: CASSLGQARNQPQHF; DNA: TGTGCCAGCAGCTTGGGGCAGGCTCGCAATCAGCCCCAGCATTTT; size: .; V: TRBV5-5; J: TRBJ1-5; D: .
CDR3: CASRRGQDDTEAFF; DNA: TGCGCCAGCAGGCGGGGACAGGACGACACTGAAGCTTTCTTT; size: few; V: TRBV5-1; J: TRBJ1-1; D: TRBD1
CDR3: CASSTDRGADTQYF; DNA: TGTGCCAGCAGCACGGACAGGGGAGCAGATACGCAGTATTTT; size: few; V: TRBV14; J: TRBJ2-3; D: TRBD1
CDR3: CASSFWDRNYEQYF; DNA: TGTGCCAGCAGCTTTTGGGACAGAAATTACGAGCAGTACTTC; size: few; V: TRBV5-6; J: TRBJ2-7; D: TRBD1
CDR3: CASSYLAGADTQYF; DNA: TGTGCCAGCAGTTACCTAGCGGGGGCAGATACGCAGTATTTT; size: .; V: TRBV2; J: TRBJ2-3; D: TRBD2
CDR3: CASSRSPPPGEKLFF; DNA: TGCGCCAGCAGCCGCAGCCCCCCGCCAGGCGAAAAACTGTTTTTT; size: few; V: TRBV4-1; J: TRBJ1-4; D: .
CDR3: CASTTGHLNEKLFF; DNA: TGTGCCAGTACCACGGGACACCTTAATGAAAAACTGTTTTTT; size: once; V: TRBV19; J: TRBJ1-4; D: .
CDR3: CASKQGNSPLHF; DNA: TGTGCCAGCAAACAGGGCAATTCACCCCTCCACTTT; size: .; V: TRBV2; J: TRBJ1-6; D: .
CDR3: CASPPGQGAGTEAFF; DNA: TGTGCCAGCCCCCCGGGACAGGGGGCGGGGACTGAAGCTTTCTTT; size: .; V: TRBV28; J: TRBJ1-1; D: TRBD1
CDR3: CASSPRPEAYNSPLHF; DNA: TGCGCCAGCAGCCCCCGACCCGAGGCCTATAATTCACCCCTCCACTTT; size: few; V: TRBV5-1; J: TRBJ1-6; D: .
CDR3: CASSSSYYGYTF; DNA: TGTGCCAGCAGCTCGAGTTACTATGGCTACACCTTC; size: few; V: TRBV9; J: TRBJ1-2; D: .
CDR3: CASSLAGGLAAGYEQFF; DNA: TGCGCCAGCAGCTTGGCCGGTGGGTTGGCGGCGGGGTATGAGCAGTTCTTC; size: .; V: TRBV5-1; J: TRBJ2-1; D: .
CDR3: CASSLRGQKVSGNTIYF; DNA: TGCGCCAGCAGCCTACGCGGACAGAAAGTCTCTGGAAACACCATATATTTT; size: few; V: TRBV5-1; J: TRBJ1-3; D: .
CDR3: CASSEASGGQETQYF; DNA: TGTGCCAGCAGTGAAGCTAGCGGGGGGCAAGAGACCCAGTACTTC; size: many; V: TRBV6-1; J: TRBJ2-5; D: TRBD2
CDR3: CARSSARGNQPQHF; DNA: TGTGCCAGAAGCTCGGCACGAGGGAATCAGCCCCAGCATTTT; size: .; V: TRBV5-3; J: TRBJ1-5; D: .
CDR3: CASSLDLGGLAGSYNEQFF; DNA: TGTGCCAGCAGCTTAGATCTCGGCGGCCTAGCGGGCTCCTACAATGAGCAGTTCTTC; size: few; V: TRBV7-9; J: TRBJ2-1; D: TRBD2